These 5 T cell receptor beta chains were sequenced from one sample in a study of blood T cell repertoires in COVID-19. The table came from immunoSEQ multiplex PCR; TCRdb's copy has only in-frame clones and leaves some out. The sample gives about 300,000 clones, about nine tenths of which show up once; roughly 10% is in the top ten. The sequencing sample was made of PBMCs or T cells enriched from blood (not recorded which). These receptors originate from a woman aged 18-35 years who had recovered from COVID-19.

V usage is TRBV28 and J usage is TRBJ1-1; TRBD1 is a possible D gene (6 bases). This CDR3 spans 16 amino acids. Germline CDR1 and CDR2: MDHEN and SYDVKM. Deletions cut 8 bases from V and 1 base from J, with 20 bases between. CDR3 bases: TGTGCCAGCCGAAATGGGGGCGGCTGGACGAACACTGAAGCTTTCTTT. Its protein product is CASRNGGGWTNTEAFF.

This chain links TRBV19 with TRBJ1-3; D perhaps matches TRBD1 (5 bases). Between the trimmed V and J ends, which lost 7 bases and 2 bases, there was a span of 12 bases. This CDR3 contains 14 residues. Germline V lookup: CDR1 LNHDA, CDR2 SQIVND (reference sequence). The chain's CDR3 is CASIQGSAGNTIYF. The CDR3 DNA is TGTGCCAGTATCCAGGGCAGTGCTGGAAACACCATATATTTT.

This chain connects TRBV5-1 to TRBJ2-5; weak D call: TRBD1 (6 bases). The V gene lost 4 bases and the J gene lost 5 bases, with 12 bases spanning the gap. CDR3 length: 13 residues. Germline V CDR1 and CDR2: SGHRS, YFSETQ. CDR3 in DNA: TGCGCCAGCAGCCCGCAGGGGATGGAGACCCAGTACTTC. Residues: CASSPQGMETQYF.

This clone has just a few counts. This rearrangement joins TRBV9 to TRBJ1-2, with TRBD1 matching 7 bases. There are 16 residues in the CDR3. V gave up 3 bases and J gave up 3 bases; unmatched junction bases: 11. CDR1 and CDR2 (germline): SGDLS, YYNGEE. The CDR3 loop reads CASSARGGQSHYGYTF. The DNA of the CDR3 is TGTGCCAGCAGCGCCCGAGGGGGACAGAGCCACTATGGCTACACCTTC.

The CDR3 coding sequence is TGTGCCAGCAGCGTAGCTGATACGCAGTATTTT. It encodes CASSVADTQYF. The V call is TRBV9, the J call TRBJ2-3, with D uncertain. The CDR3 loop spans 11 amino acids. Germline lookup yields CDR1 SGDLS and CDR2 YYNGEE. Trimming took 0 bases from V and 6 from J, leaving 2 bases between them. Looking up the rest from reference TRBV9 and TRBJ2-3 gives the full variable domain: DSGVTQTPKHLITATGQRVTLRCSPRSGDLSVYWYQQSLDQGLQFLIQYYNGEERAKGNILERFSAQQFPDLHSELNLSSLELGDSALYFCASSVADTQYFGPGTRLTVL.